This is a list of T cell receptor beta chains from one sample in a study of type 1 regulatory T cells. Their antigens are not known. TCRdb reanalysed the reads using MiXCR and keeps one entry per CDR3 protein. Here the sample spans more than 60,000 distinct CDR3 sequences, over 50% being singletons. The sample taken for sequencing was cultured non-Tr1 T cells, either the whole culture or a sorted T cell fraction (not recorded which). These receptors were collected from a human donor in good health. CDR3s include the opening cysteine and the closing phenylalanine or tryptophan. D genes are given only for firm matches. Not every row has a clone size; where given, it reads once, few, many or a size class.

d_call	v_call	j_call	clone_size	cdr3_nt	cdr3_aa
TRBD2	TRBV12-3/TRBV12-4	TRBJ2-2	-	TGTGCCAGCACTGTGCGGGGGTTGAAAGCCGGGGAGCTGTTTTTT	CASTVRGLKAGELFF
TRBD1	TRBV18	TRBJ2-1	-	TGTGCCAGCTCACCACAAGGACAGGGGGTTGGCAATGAGCAGTTCTTC	CASSPQGQGVGNEQFF
-	TRBV10-3	TRBJ2-3	-	TGTGCCATCAGGGCAGGGTCCCCCCTCACAGATACGCAGTATTTT	CAIRAGSPLTDTQYF
-	TRBV29-1	TRBJ2-7	-	TGCAGCGTTGAACGATCCTACGAGCAGTACTTC	CSVERSYEQYF
-	TRBV29-1	TRBJ2-7	-	TGCAGCGTCCTTCCGAGTTTAGGGTACGAGCAGTACTTC	CSVLPSLGYEQYF
-	TRBV18	TRBJ2-5	-	TGTGCCAGCTCACGCAGTGCGGGGACAGACCAAGAGACCCAGTACTTC	CASSRSAGTDQETQYF
-	TRBV5-4	TRBJ2-5	-	TGTGCCAGCAGCTTGAAAGGACTAAGGGAAGAGACCCAGTACTTC	CASSLKGLREETQYF
TRBD2	TRBV20-1	TRBJ2-7	-	TGCAGTGCTAGCGGGGCTAGCGGGAAGCCCTACGAGCAGTACTTC	CSASGASGKPYEQYF
TRBD2	TRBV29-1	TRBJ2-3	-	TGCAGCGTTCAGAGGACTAGCGGGAGTCGGGGCACAGATACGCAGTATTTT	CSVQRTSGSRGTDTQYF
TRBD1	TRBV4-2	TRBJ2-7	once	TGTGCCAGCAGCCAAAGTACGCCGACAGGGACCTCCTACGAGCAGTACTTC	CASSQSTPTGTSYEQYF
-	TRBV20-1	TRBJ1-5	-	TGCAGTGCTAGGAAACCCTATAGCAATCAGCCCCAGCATTTT	CSARKPYSNQPQHF
-	TRBV6-6	TRBJ2-3	-	TGTGCCAGCAGACCCGGGGACTTGCCGAGCACAGATACGCAGTATTTT	CASRPGDLPSTDTQYF
TRBD1	TRBV6-5	TRBJ1-5	few	TGTGCCAGCGCACGGACAGGAACGAATCAGCCCCAGCATTTT	CASARTGTNQPQHF
-	TRBV6-5	TRBJ1-2	once	TGTGCCAGCAGCCCGGACCCCGGCTATGGCTACACCTTC	CASSPDPGYGYTF
-	TRBV7-9	TRBJ1-4	-	TGTGCCAGCAGCTTCCTGGCGCCTAATGAAAAACTGTTTTTT	CASSFLAPNEKLFF
-	TRBV14	TRBJ1-2	-	TGTGCCAGCAGCCAAAACAGGGAAAACTATGGCTACACCTTC	CASSQNRENYGYTF
TRBD1	TRBV5-1	TRBJ1-1	once	TGCGCCAGCAGCTTGGTTGACAGGGGGAACACTGAAGCTTTGTTT	CASSLVDRGNTEALF
TRBD2	TRBV5-5	TRBJ2-7	-	TGTGCCAGCAGCTTGATGGTTAGCGGGAGGTCGTACGAGCAGTACTTC	CASSLMVSGRSYEQYF
TRBD1	TRBV12-3/TRBV12-4	TRBJ2-6	-	TGTGCCAGCAGTTCAGGTCGGACAGGTATCTCTGGGGCCAACGTCCTGACTTTC	CASSSGRTGISGANVLTF
-	TRBV7-9	TRBJ2-7	-	TGTGCCAGCAGCCAAACTGGGGTCCTTGGCGAGCAGTACTTC	CASSQTGVLGEQYF
-	TRBV9	TRBJ2-1	once	TGTGCCAGCACTTTTAGACGGGCCGGTGAGCAGTTCTTC	CASTFRRAGEQFF
-	TRBV6-1	TRBJ1-6	-	TGTGCCAGCACCCCTCTCCAACGGACACCCCTCCACTTT	CASTPLQRTPLHF
-	TRBV7-3	TRBJ2-1	-	TGTGCCAGCAGCTCCACCCGGGACGGCTCCTACAATGAGCAGTTCTTC	CASSSTRDGSYNEQFF
TRBD2	TRBV2	TRBJ2-1	once	TGTGCCAGCATGAGCGGGAGGGCCACCTGGGTGTTCTTC	CASMSGRATWVFF
-	TRBV6-5	TRBJ2-3	-	TGTGCCAGCAGTTACTCCCGGGAGACAGATACGCAGTATTTT	CASSYSRETDTQYF
TRBD1	TRBV27	TRBJ2-7	-	TGTACCAGCAGTTTCCGGGACAGGGTTCGGGAGCAGTACTTC	CTSSFRDRVREQYF
TRBD2	TRBV27	TRBJ2-1	-	TGTGCCAGCAGTTTTTCACCCCTAGCGGGAGGTAAGAGCTCCTACAATGAGCAGTTCTTC	CASSFSPLAGGKSSYNEQFF
-	TRBV11-2	TRBJ2-3	few	TGTGCCAGCACCCGGACCGGCACAGATACGCAGTATTTT	CASTRTGTDTQYF
-	TRBV4-1	TRBJ2-1	-	TGCGCCAGCAGCGGAATACGGGACAATGAGCAGTTCTTC	CASSGIRDNEQFF